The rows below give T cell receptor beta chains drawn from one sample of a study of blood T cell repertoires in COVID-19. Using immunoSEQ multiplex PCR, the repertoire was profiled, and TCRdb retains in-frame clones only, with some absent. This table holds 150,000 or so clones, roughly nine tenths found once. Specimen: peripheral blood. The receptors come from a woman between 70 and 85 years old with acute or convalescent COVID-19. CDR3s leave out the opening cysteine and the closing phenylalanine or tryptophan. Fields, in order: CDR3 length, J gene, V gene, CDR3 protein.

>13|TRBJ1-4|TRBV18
ASSPFGAINEKLF
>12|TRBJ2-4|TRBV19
ASQAGTGGNIQY
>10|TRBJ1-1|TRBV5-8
ASSLGGLAAF
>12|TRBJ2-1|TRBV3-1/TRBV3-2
ASSQGRGAHEQF
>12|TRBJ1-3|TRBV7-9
ASNSRDRLNTIY
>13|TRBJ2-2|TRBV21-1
ASSQDRANTGELF
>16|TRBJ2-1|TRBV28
ASTRWVYGTSGMYEQF
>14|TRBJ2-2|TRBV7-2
ASSPRTGGFTGELF
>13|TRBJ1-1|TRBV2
ASSQQGLMNTEAF
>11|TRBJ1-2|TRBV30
AWSPQGAGSYT